This T cell receptor (beta chain) was found in a study of response to subunit inactivated influenza vaccine. From the RT-PCR reads, TCRdb called clonotypes with MiXCR, one entry per CDR3 protein. This sample has about 520,000 distinct CDR3 sequences, with 9.5% to 13% found just once. Study-wide findings and caveats: It was the authors' suggestion that each seasonal influenza vaccination recruits few new T cells.

This clonotype was recorded at least ten times. What it binds is unknown. Sample: PBMCs from blood, taken 45 days after vaccination. This clonotype originated in a middle-aged man who received an inactivated influenza vaccine.

In nucleotides, the CDR3 is TGTGCCAGCAGCAAAAGTTGGCGGAGCACAGATACGCAGTATTTT. It translates to CASSKSWRSTDTQYF. V and J are TRBV21-1 and TRBJ2-3. TRBV21-1 is a recognized pseudogene. The CDR3 length is 15 residues.